This T cell receptor (beta chain) is from a study of blood T cell repertoires in COVID-19 (dated by TCRdb to 2020 to 2021). A note on the overall study: Collaborator samples came from the United States, Italy and Spain and covered acute and convalescent phases of COVID-19. The material from the prospective study consisted of cDNA or gDNA derived from T cells, B-cell-depleted T cells, or PBMCs. Where HLA class I and class II types were available, the types were taken from metadata supplied by the sample provider, not from assay-based typing. The dataset comprised deeply sampled blood TCRbeta repertoires from subjects exposed to, actively infected with, or recovered from COVID-19. The repertoires were made available in a free public database intended to serve as a resource for research on the immune response to SARS-CoV-2. The samples were drawn from two sources: the first 160 participants of the ongoing ImmuneRACE study, and fewer than 1,500 subjects contributed by 6 global collaborators. The sample metadata nearly always contained a de-identified subject ID, COVID-19 status, age in years and sex.

Study-wide findings and limitations: The amount of clinical and demographic metadata varied by source and participant and was provided uncurated.

The CDR3 spans 14 residues, from the cysteine through the phenylalanine. The retained sequence is limited to the CDR3, 42 bases, with the frame set at the first base. V lost 2 bases and J lost 3 bases, and the count of bases not matched to a germline gene is 1. For CDR1 and CDR2, the germline V gene (reference sequence) lists LNHDA and SQIVND. Collaborating institutions collected whole blood in K2EDTA tubes following their own protocols. For TCRbeta analysis, collaborator samples were shipped as frozen whole blood, as isolated PBMCs, or as DNA extracted from either sample type. TCRbeta CDR3 regions were amplified from genomic DNA using the immunoSEQ Assay, a bias-controlled multiplex PCR. The authors' pipeline ran thus. Nucleated cell counts per sample were estimated from amplification of reference gene primers within the assay. To quantify the absolute abundance of each unique TCRbeta CDR3 rearrangement, sequence reads were collapsed and filtered. For each sample, productive Simpson clonality was calculated as the square root of Simpson's diversity index over productive rearrangements. Held by TCRdb, this immuneACCESS table contains in-frame sequences only and omits some clones. Under half of the omission traces to an unresolved V gene where checked; the cause of the rest is unknown. V and J calls plus clone size are reproduced from that table; the DNA served to infer D and trimming. Recorded for this sample are about 130,000 clones; approximately 81% of them occurred a single time. The ten largest clones capture around 5.2% of the sample.

In its sample, this clone was seen once. The clone's antigen remains unknown. No base quality information exists; no much larger clone differs at one position. The source material was peripheral blood. This receptor chain uses TRBV19 and TRBJ2-7, and TRBD2 aligns with 10 junction nucleotides. The clonotype comes from a man in his 60s with acute or convalescent COVID-19. The CDR3 reads as follows: CASSILAGDYEQYF. The bases read TGTGCCAGTAGTATACTAGCGGGGGACTACGAGCAGTACTTC.